Following are 14 T cell receptor beta chains from one sample sequenced in a study of graft-versus-host responses after intestinal transplantation. Clones were read by immunoSEQ multiplex PCR, and TCRdb kept only the in-frame ones, dropping some. This sample carries about 40,000 clones, approximately 95% of them seen once, and the ten largest clones take almost 0.55%. No antigens are known for them. The sequenced sample was unstimulated CD8+ T cells sorted from spleen or lymph node cells, obtained before transplant. The receptor set was obtained from a human donor who was the organ donor for an intestinal transplant.

The rearrangement joins TRBV27 to TRBJ2-7; 7 bases fit TRBD1. V lost 4 bases and J lost 2; bases outside the gene matches: 2. The CDR3 loop spans 13 amino acids. The germline gives CDR1 MNHEY, CDR2 SMNVEV (reference sequence). The CDR3 sequence: CASSWDSTYEQYF. The CDR3 DNA sequence: TGTGCCAGCAGTTGGGACAGTACCTACGAGCAGTACTTC.

The chain links TRBV10-3 to TRBJ2-3; D may correspond to TRBD1 or TRBD2 (5 bases each). Germline V gene lookup returns CDR1 ENHRY and CDR2 SYGVKD. With 3 bases removed from V and 6 bases from J, the gap between germline ends came to 16 bases. The CDR3 has 15 amino acids. The CDR3 DNA follows: TGTGCCATCAGTGACCCGGGGCTAGAAAAGGATACGCAGTATTTT. It encodes CAISDPGLEKDTQYF.

This chain joins TRBV5-4 and TRBJ2-5, with D possibly being TRBD1 (7 bases). CDR1 is SGHNT and CDR2 is YYREEE in the germline V gene (reference sequence). V lost 0 bases and J 4 bases, leaving 10 bases between the germline ends. The CDR3 sequence is 14 residues long. CDR3 loop: CASSLGQGGETQYF. The CDR3 DNA reads as TGTGCCAGCAGCTTGGGGCAGGGGGGAGAGACCCAGTACTTC.

The CDR3 DNA is TGCAGCGTTGAACCAGGGGAAGGAAACACCATATATTTT. Amino acid sequence: CSVEPGEGNTIYF. V and J are TRBV29-1 and TRBJ1-3, with a weak D call TRBD1 (6 bases). The germline CDR1 and CDR2 sequences are SQVTM and ANQGSEA. Trimming shortened V by 2 bases and J by 4 bases, and 9 bases separated the two germline ends. The CDR3 loop spans 13 amino acids.

This chain uses TRBV5-8 with TRBJ2-3; no definite D call. The CDR3 contains 13 residues. The germline V and J ends were trimmed by 1 base and 3 bases, with 6 bases remaining between them. The germline V gene encodes CDR1 SGHTS and CDR2 YDEGEE. The CDR3 here is CASSLSATDTQYF. The DNA of the CDR3 is TGTGCCAGCAGCTTGTCGGCGACAGATACGCAGTATTTT.

The V call is TRBV7-2, the J call TRBJ2-3, with 9 bases that match TRBD2. With V trimmed by 2 bases and J by 4 bases, 10 bases remained unmatched. Per germline, CDR1 SGHTA and CDR2 FQGNSA. CDR3 size: 17 residues. The CDR3 loop reads CASSLIGSGGLPDTQYF. CDR3 DNA sequence: TGTGCCAGCAGCTTAATTGGTAGCGGGGGACTCCCAGATACGCAGTATTTT.

The V call is TRBV7-2, the J call TRBJ1-6; unclear D gene. Germline V gives CDR1 SGHTA, CDR2 FQGNSA. Trimming cost V 3 bases and J 7 bases, with 7 bases left between them. The CDR3 length is 13 residues. The CDR3 spells CASSFLRNSPLHF. The CDR3 nucleotides read TGTGCCAGCAGCTTTCTCCGAAATTCACCCCTCCACTTT.

The chain combines TRBV13 with TRBJ2-3, with a weak D call TRBD1 (6 bases). CDR3 size: 11 residues. CDR1 and CDR2 (germline): PRHDT, FYEKMQ (reference sequence). Trimming shortened V by 0 bases and J by 11 bases, and 6 bases separated the two germline ends. The CDR3 DNA follows: TGTGCCAGCAGCTTAGGGACAGGGCAGTATTTT. Translating it yields CASSLGTGQYF.

V usage is TRBV2 and J usage is TRBJ2-1; D is perhaps TRBD2 (5 bases). The V gene's germline CDR1 is SNHLY and CDR2 FYNNEI. The CDR3 runs 14 residues. V lost 10 bases and J 0 bases, leaving 13 bases between the germline ends. CDR3 DNA sequence: TGTGCCACCAGAGGGTATAGCTCCTACAATGAGCAGTTCTTC. This translates into CATRGYSSYNEQFF.

As to this clone: At one boundary the junction diverges from the germline segment, which might be a read error. V usage is TRBV25-1 and J usage is TRBJ2-7, with 9 bases aligning to TRBD1. Per germline, CDR1 MGHDK and CDR2 SYGVNS. This CDR3 is 14 amino acids long. The CDR3 bases are TGTGCCGGCAGTGAAGCGGGACAGGGCTACGAGCAGTACTTC. Encoded protein: CAGSEAGQGYEQYF.

In DNA, the CDR3 is TGTGCCAGCAGTGAAAACTTGGGACAGGGGTGGACAGATACGCAGTATTTT. It yields the protein CASSENLGQGWTDTQYF. The rearrangement uses TRBV2 and TRBJ2-3; the match to TRBD1 covers 10 bases. Losses at the gene ends were 2 bases for V and 3 bases for J; bases not matched to a gene: 8. The CDR3 is 17 amino acids. Germline V gene lookup returns CDR1 SNHLY and CDR2 FYNNEI. Looking up the rest from reference TRBV2 and TRBJ2-3 gives the full variable domain: EPEVTQTPSHQVTQMGQEVILRCVPISNHLYFYWYRQILGQKVEFLVSFYNNEISEKSEIFDDQFSVERPDGSNFTLKIRSTKLEDSAMYFCASSENLGQGWTDTQYFGPGTRLTVL.

DNA for the CDR3: TGTGCTAGTGGTTTGGTACGTGCCGGGTTGGCTGAAAAACTGTTTTTT. Its protein product is CASGLVRAGLAEKLFF. The rearrangement uses TRBV12-5 and TRBJ1-4; D gene unclear. This CDR3 is 16 amino acids long. Per the germline V gene, CDR1 is LGHNT and CDR2 is FRNRAP. V lost 0 bases and J 7 bases, leaving 15 bases between the germline ends.

The chain couples TRBV9 to TRBJ2-1; D is possibly TRBD2 (6 bases). This CDR3 is 14 amino acids long. CDR1 and CDR2 (germline): SGDLS, YYNGEE. Trimming left V 0 bases short and J 6 bases short, with 10 bases between. The CDR3 sequence is CASSVVSGANEQFF. CDR3 coding DNA: TGTGCCAGCAGCGTAGTGTCGGGAGCCAATGAGCAGTTCTTC.

The rearrangement joins TRBV4-2 to TRBJ2-7; D is ambiguous. The CDR3 is made up of 12 amino acids. Germline CDR1 LGHNA, CDR2 YNFKEQ. Between the trimmed V and J ends, which lost 5 bases and 3 bases, there was a span of 8 bases. The chain's CDR3 is CASSVNSYEQYF. DNA for the CDR3: TGTGCCAGCAGCGTTAACAGCTACGAGCAGTACTTC.